This T cell receptor beta chain originates from a study of blood T cells in healthy people across ages. V lost 1 base, J lost 4 bases, and 10 bases lay in between. This CDR3 is built from 14 residues. Per germline, CDR1 MGHDK and CDR2 SYGVNS. PCR was performed a second time for about 7 to 11 cycles using a sample-barcoded 5' primer and a J-beta primer mix. TCRdb re-called the 5' RACE reads through MiXCR, storing one row per CDR3 protein. Altogether fewer than 950,000 distinct CDR3 sequences are present, roughly 40% being singletons, with the ten largest covering roughly 13%. This clonotype was picked up one time. A much larger clone differs by one base, so this may be a read error.

This sequence originates from a man between 18 and 35 years old in good health. Sequencing input: blood. V and J are TRBV25-1 and TRBJ2-5, with a tentative D call TRBD1 (6 bases). The CDR3 coding sequence is TGTGCCAGCAGTGAATTTGGACAGAGAGAGACCCAGTACTTC. Translation gives CASSEFGQRETQYF.